These 22 T cell receptor beta chains were sequenced from one sample in a study of blood T cell repertoires in COVID-19. Using immunoSEQ multiplex PCR, the repertoire was profiled, and TCRdb retains in-frame clones only, with some absent. The table records around 170,000 clones, around four fifths of them present only once. The sample was peripheral blood. These receptors originate from a woman aged 60-75 years with acute or convalescent COVID-19.

This clone was seen a few times. The chain joins TRBV4-3 to TRBJ1-1; TRBD1 matches at 8 bases. The length of the CDR3 is 18 residues. J lost 1 base, V lost 0 bases, and 10 bases had no gene match. Germline values: CDR1 LGHNA, CDR2 YSLEER. CDR3 DNA: TGCGCCAGCAGCCAAGATCGCCAGGGGGCTTGGCCGAACACTGAAGCTTTCTTT. It specifies CASSQDRQGAWPNTEAFF.

The chain uses TRBV7-2 and TRBJ1-4; 7 bases agree with TRBD1. CDR3 length equals 15 residues. The junction had 9 bases not matched to a gene; V was cut back by 5 bases and J by 6 bases. CDR1 is SGHTA, CDR2 FQGNSA, per germline. The CDR3 sequence is CASSPSPGGYEKLFF. CDR3 DNA: TGTGCCAGCAGCCCAAGCCCAGGGGGTTATGAAAAACTGTTTTTT.

The chain's CDR3 is CASSEAGGQDTQYF. The CDR3 nucleotides are TGTGCCAGCAGTGAGGCGGGCGGGCAAGATACGCAGTATTTT. The gene calls are TRBV7-2 and TRBJ2-3; TRBD2 is a possible D gene (5 bases). Trimming took 6 bases from V and 5 from J, leaving 15 bases between them. The CDR3 spans 14 residues. The germline V gene has CDR1 SGHTA and CDR2 FQGNSA.

The V and J genes are TRBV3-1 (or the pseudogene TRBV3-2) and TRBJ2-1, with 11 positions matching TRBD2. The CDR3 has 18 amino acids. With V trimmed by 1 base and J by 5 bases, 10 bases remained unmatched. In germline, CDR1 is LGHDT, CDR2 YNNKEL (reference sequence). The CDR3 loop is CASSQGRGTSGGHNEQFF. The CDR3 DNA reads TGTGCCAGCAGCCAAGGGCGAGGAACTAGCGGGGGCCACAATGAGCAGTTCTTC.

The chain recombines TRBV9 with TRBJ2-6, with 7 bases that match TRBD1. V was pared by 5 bases and J by 0 bases, with 11 bases of the junction left unmatched. The CDR3 totals 18 residues. Germline V gene lookup returns CDR1 SGDLS and CDR2 YYNGEE. CDR3 region: CASSWLGTDVSGANVLTF. The CDR3 DNA sequence: TGTGCCAGCAGTTGGCTGGGGACAGATGTCTCTGGGGCCAACGTCCTGACTTTC.

V is TRBV2 and J is TRBJ1-5; D unclear. Between the trimmed V and J ends, which lost 2 bases and 2 bases, there was a span of 13 bases. Looked up from germline, CDR1 is SNHLY and CDR2 is FYNNEI. The CDR3 is 16 amino acids. The CDR3 spells CASSESHQWRNQPQHF. DNA for the CDR3: TGTGCCAGCAGTGAAAGTCATCAGTGGCGCAATCAGCCCCAGCATTTT.

This clone has a single count. The chain joins TRBV4-1 to TRBJ2-1, with D perhaps TRBD1 (6 bases). There are 19 residues in the CDR3. The V end was cut by 0 bases, the J end by 5 bases, with 23 bases between. Germline V gene sequence: CDR1 MGHRA, CDR2 YSYEKL. CDR3 DNA sequence: TGCGCCAGCAGCCAAGATTTAGGGACACCCTTGGCGGGCCACAATGAGCAGTTCTTC. It yields the protein CASSQDLGTPLAGHNEQFF.

DNA of the CDR3: TGTGCCAGCAGGGACCAGGGGCACACTGAAGCTTTCTTT. Translated: CASRDQGHTEAFF. The chain combines TRBV7-8 with TRBJ1-1, with D possibly TRBD1 on 6 matching bases. Trimming stripped 6 bases from V and 3 bases from J, with 11 bases between. The germline V gene has CDR1 SGHVS and CDR2 FQNEAQ. The CDR3 is 13 amino acids.

The chain has TRBV2 and TRBJ1-2; D remains unclear. The CDR3 has 13 residues. The V end lost 4 bases, the J end lost 4 bases, and 10 bases lay between the germline ends. Germline CDR1 SNHLY, CDR2 FYNNEI. The CDR3 DNA follows: TGTGCCAGCAGTGTACAGCCAAGCTATGGCTACACCTTC. This translates into CASSVQPSYGYTF.

This clone turned up a few times. The chain recombines TRBV18 with TRBJ1-1; tentatively, D is TRBD1 (5 bases). Germline-derived CDR1 and CDR2 are KGHSH and LQKENI. The CDR3 covers 14 residues. Trimming took off 5 bases at V and 2 bases at J, with 12 bases between the two ends. The CDR3 here is CASSYGRGNTEAFF. In nucleotides, the CDR3 is TGTGCCAGCTCATACGGGAGGGGAAACACTGAAGCTTTCTTT.

The genes are TRBV3-1 (or the pseudogene TRBV3-2) and TRBJ1-6; TRBD1 matches at 9 bases. The germline gives CDR1 LGHDT, CDR2 YNNKEL (reference sequence). V lost 4 bases, J lost 0 bases, and 1 base stayed unmatched. The CDR3 is 16 residues long. As DNA, the CDR3 is TGTGCCAGCAGCCTGGACAGGGGCTCCTATAATTCACCCCTCCACTTT. As protein: CASSLDRGSYNSPLHF.

This clone was recorded a few times. The J gene is TRBJ2-1, the V gene TRBV5-4; TRBD1 matches 7 bases. Losses at the gene ends were 0 bases for V and 2 bases for J; bases not matched to a gene: 5. The CDR3 is 16 residues long. Per germline, CDR1 SGHNT and CDR2 YYREEE (reference sequence). CDR3 residues: CASSLEGTVAYNEQFF. CDR3 DNA: TGTGCCAGCAGCTTGGAGGGGACAGTGGCCTACAATGAGCAGTTCTTC.

This clone has a handful of counts. The genes are TRBV19 and TRBJ1-3; 7 bases align to TRBD1. The CDR3 has 12 amino acids. From germline, CDR1 is LNHDA and CDR2 SQIVND (reference sequence). Trimming at V came to 6 bases and at J to 7 bases, leaving 3 bases not matched to a gene. The CDR3 here is CASRGTANTIYF. CDR3 DNA: TGTGCCAGTAGGGGGACAGCGAACACCATATATTTT.

This chain connects TRBV20-1 to TRBJ1-5; weak D call: TRBD1 (5 bases). CDR1 and CDR2 (germline): DFQATT, SNEGSKA (reference sequence). Trimming removed 3 bases from V and 3 bases from J, with 9 bases in between. This CDR3 has 13 amino acids. The CDR3 protein is CSASSRVNQPQHF. The CDR3 DNA sequence: TGCAGTGCTAGTAGCAGGGTCAATCAGCCCCAGCATTTT.

The chain couples TRBV2 to TRBJ2-7; 10 bases match TRBD1. CDR1 SNHLY and CDR2 FYNNEI come from the germline V gene. The CDR3 length is 14 residues. The V and J ends lost 6 bases and 0 bases, in that order; junction bases with no gene match: 2. CDR3 loop: CASRGTGVSYEQYF. CDR3 sequence (DNA): TGTGCCAGCAGGGGGACAGGGGTCTCCTACGAGCAGTACTTC.

The chain couples TRBV2 to TRBJ2-5; 9 bases match TRBD2. The junction had 6 bases not matched to a gene; V was cut back by 5 bases and J by 2 bases. Germline CDR1 SNHLY, CDR2 FYNNEI. The CDR3 sequence is 15 residues long. The CDR3 region is CASSLVAGAQETQYF. The CDR3 region has the DNA TGTGCCAGCAGTTTGGTAGCGGGAGCTCAAGAGACCCAGTACTTC.

This rearrangement joins TRBV7-8 to TRBJ1-6, with D perhaps matching TRBD1 (5 bases). The CDR3 extends over 15 amino acids. Germline V CDR1 and CDR2: SGHVS, FQNEAQ. Trimming left V 2 bases short and J 7 bases short, with 12 bases between. The CDR3 loop reads CASSLTGGLNSPLHF. In nucleotides, the CDR3 is TGTGCCAGCAGCTTAACCGGGGGACTCAATTCACCCCTCCACTTT.

This chain uses TRBV21-1 with TRBJ2-1; the table gives TRBD1 as D, unverified against the DNA. TRBV21-1 is designated a pseudogene. The CDR3 runs 18 residues. The CDR3 is CASSKGGEGQLRYNEQFF. The DNA of the CDR3 is TGTGCCAGCAGCAAAGGAGGAGAGGGACAGCTACGTTACAATGAGCAGTTCTTC.

The chain links TRBV7-2 to TRBJ1-1, with D maybe TRBD1 (5 bases). The V gene lost 6 bases and the J gene lost 5 bases, with 13 bases spanning the gap. CDR3 length: 13 amino acids. Germline V gene data show CDR1 as SGHTA and CDR2 as FQGNSA. CDR3 DNA: TGTGCCAGCAGATCTCAGGGTATGACTGAAGCTTTCTTT. As protein: CASRSQGMTEAFF.

This chain joins TRBV2 and TRBJ1-6, with D hard to call. The ends were cut back, 7 bases at V and 0 bases at J, with 13 bases in the middle. CDR3 length: 16 residues. Germline V CDR1 and CDR2: SNHLY, FYNNEI. This CDR3 is CASTNGGSSYNSPLHF. DNA for the CDR3: TGTGCCAGCACCAATGGCGGGTCCTCCTATAATTCACCCCTCCACTTT.

The chain links TRBV29-1 to TRBJ1-1, with TRBD1 as a possible D gene (5 bases). Germline values: CDR1 SQVTM, CDR2 ANQGSEA. Trimming removed 8 bases at V and 2 bases at J, with 15 bases between. The CDR3 is 13 residues long. Written as DNA, the CDR3 is TGCAGCTCCCTGACAGTCCTTAACACTGAAGCTTTCTTT. Translating gives CSSLTVLNTEAFF.

The J gene is TRBJ2-2, the V gene TRBV3-1 (or the pseudogene TRBV3-2), with 8 nucleotides matching TRBD1. The CDR3 totals 15 residues. In germline, CDR1 is LGHDT, CDR2 YNNKEL (reference sequence). J gave up 6 bases and V 1 base, and 4 bases lay outside the gene matches. The CDR3 region has the DNA TGTGCCAGCAGCCAAGCACAGGGGGAAGCCGGGGAGCTGTTTTTT. Its translation: CASSQAQGEAGELFF.